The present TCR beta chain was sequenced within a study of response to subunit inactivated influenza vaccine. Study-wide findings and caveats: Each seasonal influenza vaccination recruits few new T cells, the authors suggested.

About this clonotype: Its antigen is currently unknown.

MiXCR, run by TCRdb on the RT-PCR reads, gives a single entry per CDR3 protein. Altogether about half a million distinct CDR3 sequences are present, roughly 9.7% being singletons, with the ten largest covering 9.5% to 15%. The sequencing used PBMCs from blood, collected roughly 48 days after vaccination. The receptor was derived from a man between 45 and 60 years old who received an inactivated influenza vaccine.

The CDR3 loop is CASSLTGTGEQYF. The DNA for the CDR3 is TGCGCCAGCAGCTTGACAGGCACGGGCGAGCAGTACTTC. This sequence joins TRBV5-1 and TRBJ2-7; D perhaps matches TRBD1 (5 bases). V was pared by 1 base and J by 6 bases, with 11 bases between. The CDR3 has 13 residues. Germline V gives CDR1 SGHRS, CDR2 YFSETQ.